Described below is a single T cell receptor (beta chain) sequence and its context. The antigen this receptor binds is unknown. No clone much larger than this one lies a single base away; base qualities are absent. The data were obtained in a study of OX40 agonist ivuxolimab in advanced cancers. Background for the entire study: Ivuxolimab was a fully human IgG2 agonistic monoclonal antibody targeting the costimulatory receptor OX40 (CD134). Intravenous ivuxolimab was administered to patients every 2 weeks at six dose levels: 0.01, 0.1, 0.3, 1.5, 3 and 10 mg/kg. Of the roughly 54 patients in dose escalation, about 20 had hepatocellular carcinoma, some 15 had melanoma, 9 had renal cell carcinoma and 9 had head and neck cancer. In the dose-escalation cohort, around four fifths of patients were male, and the mean age was approximately 60 years, with a range of 23 to 79. Patients were allowed to have had prior anti-PD-1, anti-PD-L1 or anti-CTLA-4 therapy, and around 41% of the dose-escalation patients had previously received checkpoint inhibitors. Partial responses occurred in three dose-escalation patients: two with cutaneous melanoma and one with hepatocellular carcinoma. The purpose of peripheral TCRbeta sequencing was to test whether ivuxolimab changed TCR sequence diversity and led to clonal T-cell expansion. The monotherapy dose-escalation portion (N ≈ 55 patients) of the phase I ivuxolimab trial is reported in the paper. What the work shows at the level of the full study, not this receptor alone: On average, CD8+ T cells showed more expanded clones than CD4+ T cells after ivuxolimab. At doses of 0.1 to 3.0 mg/kg, clonal expansion of both CD4+ and CD8+ blood T cells was observed from baseline to week 6. The antigen specificity of the clonally expanded peripheral T cells was not determined. Low levels of normalized T-cell clonal expansion were also shown by some nonresponding patients. In the 0.1-3.0 mg/kg groups, partial responders had among the lowest normalized peripheral clonal expansion, particularly in CD8+ T cells.

The trial excluded patients who had a history of autoimmune disease or who were on systemic immunosuppression. Peripheral blood for TCR sequencing was drawn from every dose cohort at baseline, at cycle 4 day 1 and at cycle 7 day 1. Samples were obtained from an open-label, multicenter, first-in-human phase I dose-escalation trial of ivuxolimab. Adults with locally advanced or metastatic head and neck squamous cell, hepatocellular, melanoma or renal cell carcinoma were enrolled in the trial. Before TCR sequencing, CD4+ T cells and CD8+ T cells from peripheral blood were sorted into separate populations. V drops 4 bases and J drops 5 bases, leaving 15 bases in between. Per the germline V gene, SGHRS is the CDR1 and YFSETQ is the CDR2. Spanning cysteine to phenylalanine, the CDR3 consists of 14 amino acids. The retained sequence is limited to the CDR3, 42 bases, with the frame set at the first base.

To sequence the TCRbeta CDR3 region, genomic DNA was isolated from the sorted cells. The immunoSEQ Assay was used for sequencing of TCRbeta CDR3 regions. TCRdb carries this immuneACCESS record with in-frame sequences only. Its versions omit some clonotypes, under half of them owing to an unresolved V gene in the studies checked, with the rest unexplained. Within this sample are some 70,000 clones, with around 90% of them counted one time only. The ten largest clonotypes hold roughly 1.3% of the sample. The sequence came from an adult with an advanced solid tumor such as melanoma, head and neck, liver or kidney cancer. The sequence is built from TRBV5-1 and TRBJ1-2, with TRBD1 perhaps the D gene, on 5 matching bases. Source: CD4+ or CD8+ T cells sorted from blood, taken in a trial of the OX40 agonist ivuxolimab. The sequenced DNA: TGCGCCAGCAGCACCAGGGTCCGGCCTTATGGCTACACCTTC. Translated, it reads CASSTRVRPYGYTF.